The 14 T cell receptor beta chains given below trace back to one sample, sequenced in a study of cytomegalovirus exposure and HLA in healthy donors. 13 Jbeta primers and 60 Vbeta primers were used for the PCR. Clones were sequenced by immunoSEQ multiplex PCR, and TCRdb holds only the in-frame ones, with some missing. This sample carries around 140,000 clones, around 80% of them seen once, and the ten largest clones take 1.8%. What was sequenced was PBMCs. The receptors were sampled from a female donor in good health and CMV-seropositive.

This chain links TRBV25-1 with TRBJ2-3, with D possibly TRBD1 on 6 matching bases. CDR3 size: 14 residues. Germline-derived CDR1 and CDR2 are MGHDK and SYGVNS. Trimming took 2 bases from V and 4 from J, leaving 10 bases between them. The CDR3 loop is CASSESAGADTQYF. In nucleotides, the CDR3 is TGTGCCAGCAGTGAAAGTGCAGGGGCAGATACGCAGTATTTT.

The V gene is TRBV6-1, the J gene TRBJ2-3; 9 nucleotides agree with TRBD1. The CDR3 length is 17 residues. Losses at the gene ends were 0 bases for V and 4 bases for J; bases not matched to a gene: 8. CDR1 and CDR2 (germline): MNHNS, SASEGT. CDR3 region: CASSEALGQGGADTQYF. The DNA for the CDR3 is TGTGCCAGCAGTGAAGCCTTGGGACAGGGTGGGGCAGATACGCAGTATTTT.

This clone was counted a single time. The chain uses TRBV11-3 and TRBJ2-2, with D unclear. There are 13 residues in the CDR3. V was shortened by 1 base and J by 7 bases, with 7 bases between the two germline ends. CDR1 is SGHNT, CDR2 YENEEA, per germline. Written as DNA, the CDR3 is TGTGCCAGCAGCTTAGCGGGTGGCGGGGAGCTGTTTTTT. Protein product: CASSLAGGGELFF.

The chain carries TRBV10-3 and TRBJ1-2, with 7 nucleotides matching TRBD1. The CDR3 covers 16 residues. The V gene end was trimmed by 3 bases and the J gene end by 6 bases; junction bases not matched to a gene: 13. CDR1 is ENHRY and CDR2 is SYGVKD in the germline V gene. The CDR3 loop reads CAISDKAAGGIDGYTF. The CDR3 nucleotides are TGTGCCATCAGTGATAAAGCTGCAGGGGGGATAGATGGCTACACCTTC.

The V and J genes are TRBV7-9 and TRBJ1-5, with D possibly matching TRBD1 (5 bases). V was cut by 1 base and J by 3 bases, with 7 bases left in between. The length of the CDR3 is 14 residues. The germline CDR1 and CDR2 sequences are SEHNR and FQNEAQ (reference sequence). DNA for the CDR3: TGTGCCAGCAGCTTAGAGGGGCTCAATCAGCCCCAGCATTTT. Protein sequence: CASSLEGLNQPQHF.

This rearrangement joins TRBV10-2 to TRBJ2-1; 7 bases line up with TRBD2. Germline CDR1 reads WSHSY; CDR2 reads SAAADI. The CDR3 covers 11 residues. Germline trimming cut 4 bases from V and 13 bases from J; bases unmatched to any gene: 4. The CDR3 DNA reads as TGCGCCAGCAGTGGGGGGGAGGGACAGTTCTTC. Translated: CASSGGEGQFF.

This chain joins TRBV18 and TRBJ1-1; 7 nucleotides align to TRBD1. There are 13 residues in the CDR3. Germline trimming cut 2 bases from V and 11 bases from J; bases unmatched to any gene: 8. Germline V lookup: CDR1 KGHSH, CDR2 LQKENI. Here the CDR3 reads CASSPGEGARAFF. CDR3 nucleotide sequence: TGTGCCAGCTCACCAGGAGAGGGGGCACGGGCTTTCTTT.

This rearrangement joins TRBV19 to TRBJ2-7; 10 positions agree with TRBD2. This CDR3 has 13 residues. J lost 3 bases, V lost 8 bases, and 4 bases had no gene match. Germline V gives CDR1 LNHDA, CDR2 SQIVND (reference sequence). The CDR3 nucleotides read TGTGCCAGTGGGCTAGCGGGGGACTACGAGCAGTACTTC. Translation gives CASGLAGDYEQYF. The full variable domain, in which reference TRBV19 and TRBJ2-7 provide the parts outside the CDR3, is DGGITQSPKYLFRKEGQNVTLSCEQNLNHDAMYWYRQDPGQGLRLIYYSQIVNDFQKGDIAEGYSVSREKKESFPLTVTSAQKNPTAFYLCASGLAGDYEQYFGPGTRLTVT.

This clone was found once. CDR3 DNA sequence: TGCAGCGTTGGGCCCGGGACAGGGAGCTTGGCCGGGGAGCTGTTTTTT. Translation: CSVGPGTGSLAGELFF. The chain uses TRBV29-1 and TRBJ2-2; 9 bases agree with TRBD1. The ends lost 4 bases at V and 6 bases at J; junction bases unmatched: 12. The length of the CDR3 is 16 residues. The germline V gene has CDR1 SQVTM and CDR2 ANQGSEA.

The J gene is TRBJ2-7, the V gene TRBV9, with 7 bases aligning to TRBD1. There are 15 residues in the CDR3. With V trimmed by 1 base and J by 3 bases, 7 bases remained unmatched. The V gene's germline CDR1 is SGDLS and CDR2 YYNGEE. As DNA, the CDR3 is TGTGCCAGCAGCGTAACAGGGGATGGATTCTACGAGCAGTACTTC. This codes for CASSVTGDGFYEQYF.

This clone was seen a single time. The gene calls are TRBV9 and TRBJ2-3, with D perhaps TRBD2 (5 bases). There are 16 residues in the CDR3. Trimming took off 1 base at V and 2 bases at J, with 14 bases between the two ends. Germline lookup yields CDR1 SGDLS and CDR2 YYNGEE. The CDR3 DNA reads TGTGCCAGCAGCGTACAAGGGAGATTCGCCACAGATACGCAGTATTTT. Its translation is CASSVQGRFATDTQYF.

The rearrangement uses TRBV18 and TRBJ1-1, with TRBD1 as a possible D gene (5 bases). Trimming cost V 6 bases and J 7 bases, with 18 bases left between them. CDR3 length equals 14 residues. CDR1 and CDR2 (germline): KGHSH, LQKENI. CDR3 DNA sequence: TGTGCCAGCTCCCCAGGGCCTCCACCTCGTGAAGCTTTCTTT. Protein: CASSPGPPPREAFF.

V is TRBV7-2 and J is TRBJ1-2; 9 bases are shared with TRBD1. The germline V gene encodes CDR1 SGHTA and CDR2 FQGNSA. The CDR3 extends over 13 amino acids. J lost 8 bases, V lost 5 bases, and 6 bases had no gene match. This chain's CDR3 is CASSQDRGGGYTF. As DNA, the CDR3 is TGTGCCAGCAGCCAGGACAGGGGAGGCGGCTACACCTTC.

The chain has TRBV4-1 and TRBJ1-2, with D maybe TRBD1 (5 bases). With 0 bases removed from V and 7 bases from J, the gap between germline ends came to 21 bases. The CDR3 loop spans 17 amino acids. Germline CDR1 reads MGHRA; CDR2 reads YSYEKL. The CDR3 sequence: CASSQDPRAGGWVGYTF. In DNA form, the CDR3 reads TGCGCCAGCAGCCAAGACCCCCGGGCGGGGGGTTGGGTTGGCTACACCTTC.